The 7 T cell receptor beta chains presented below share a single source sample, sequenced in a study of T cells in tuberculosis. Method: immunoSEQ multiplex PCR; TCRdb's copy keeps in-frame clones and lacks some. Of about 36,000 clones in the sample, about 93% were seen once. Sequencing was carried out using PBMCs. The receptor source for this set is a donor between 10 and 35 years old with latent tuberculosis or without tuberculosis infection.

This chain uses TRBV6-1 with TRBJ1-2, with D hard to call. Deletions cut 5 bases from V and 3 bases from J, with 10 bases between. The CDR3 length is 13 residues. CDR1 is MNHNS, CDR2 SASEGT, per germline. CDR3 sequence reads: CASSLERHYGYTF. In nucleotides, the CDR3 is TGTGCCAGCAGTTTGGAGAGACACTATGGCTACACCTTC.

The rearrangement joins TRBV19 to TRBJ1-1, with D unresolved. The CDR3 is 14 amino acids. The germline V and J ends were trimmed by 3 bases and 5 bases, with 13 bases remaining between them. CDR1 is LNHDA, CDR2 SQIVND, per germline (reference sequence). For the CDR3, the DNA is TGTGCCAGTAGTATCTTCGGCGGGGTGACTGAAGCTTTCTTT. This sequence encodes CASSIFGGVTEAFF.

The chain employs TRBV9 and TRBJ2-5; 8 bases line up with TRBD2. V shed 0 bases, J shed 4 bases, and the junction held 14 bases outside the gene matches. Germline-derived CDR1 and CDR2 are SGDLS and YYNGEE. The CDR3 consists of 18 residues. The CDR3 DNA follows: TGTGCCAGCAGCGTAGAGACGCCGGAGGCGGGGGGCGGAGAGACCCAGTACTTC. It is translated as CASSVETPEAGGGETQYF.

The V gene is TRBV10-3, the J gene TRBJ1-1, with TRBD1 as a possible D gene (5 bases). This CDR3 region has 13 residues. Germline CDR1 reads ENHRY; CDR2 reads SYGVKD. Trimming took off 3 bases at V and 8 bases at J, with 13 bases between the two ends. CDR3 sequence reads: CAISDSRGGEAFF. DNA for the CDR3: TGTGCCATCAGTGATTCGAGGGGAGGGGAAGCTTTCTTT.

This clone has a single count. J is TRBJ2-7 and V is TRBV5-4, with TRBD2 matching 13 bases. Germline-derived CDR1 and CDR2 are SGHNT and YYREEE (reference sequence). V was clipped by 0 bases and J by 6 bases; unmatched bases: 12. The CDR3 extends over 18 amino acids. CDR3 residues: CASSLELAGGLGRPEQYF. CDR3 in DNA: TGTGCCAGCAGCTTGGAACTAGCGGGGGGGCTAGGCCGTCCCGAGCAGTACTTC.

The chain links TRBV9 to TRBJ1-2; a weak D match, TRBD1 (5 bases). Germline CDR1 is SGDLS and CDR2 is YYNGEE. Trimming left V 0 bases short and J 5 bases short, with 14 bases between. CDR3 length: 15 residues. In DNA, the CDR3 is TGTGCCAGCAGCGTAGGACAGCCCTCTGGGTATGGCTACACCTTC. Amino acid sequence: CASSVGQPSGYGYTF.

The chain combines TRBV11-2 with TRBJ2-3; TRBD2 might be the D (5 bases). The CDR3 has 14 residues. V was clipped by 2 bases and J by 2 bases, with 8 bases between them. Germline assignment: CDR1 SGHAT and CDR2 FQNNGV. CDR3 bases: TGTGCCAGCAGCTTATCGGGGAACACAGATACGCAGTATTTT. Its protein is CASSLSGNTDTQYF.